This T cell receptor beta chain was sequenced during a study of shared clonotypes between healthy human individuals. Study details: Each donor's CD8 memory used one plate, CD8 naive two, each CD4 subset three.

This clone has only a few counts. Sequencing was performed with immunoSEQ multiplex PCR; in TCRdb, only in-frame clones are kept and a portion is missing. The sample contains 2,100,000 or so clones, 95% of which appear only once. Germline loops: CDR1 GTSNPN, CDR2 SVGIG (reference sequence). J was trimmed by 4 bases and V by 0 bases; bases with no gene match: 7. The CDR3 totals 15 residues. The TCR was taken from a man aged 18 to 30 in good health. The sequencing sample was made of naive CD4+ T cells sorted from blood. Subset indicated: CD45RA+ positively selected. The chain uses TRBV30 and TRBJ1-2, with 8 bases matching TRBD1. The CDR3 sequence: CAWSVPRGPGYGYTF. CDR3 sequence (DNA): TGTGCCTGGAGTGTACCCAGGGGGCCGGGCTATGGCTACACCTTC.